The source of this T cell receptor (beta chain) is a study of T-cell memory formation after mild COVID-19. Study-wide results and caveats: Among CD4+ contracting clones, most were CM and EM, and CD8+ ones EMRA.

Per the germline V gene, CDR1 is SGHAT and CDR2 is FQNNGV. Trimming left V 1 base short and J 0 bases short, with 10 bases between. The CDR3 extends over 15 amino acids. This clonotype occurred a few times. Its target is not known. Libraries for TCRalpha and TCRbeta carried sample barcodes and unique molecular identifiers via 5'RACE. TCRdb re-derived calls from the 5' RACE reads in MiXCR, one entry per CDR3 protein. The sample yields 280,000 or so distinct CDR3 sequences, 7.5% to 9.5% seen once. The sequence was obtained from a man between 18 and 29 years old who had mild COVID-19 (a few samples of this study predate the infection). Cell type and time point are not known. The sequenced material came from PBMCs or a T cell subset sorted from them (not recorded which). This rearrangement joins TRBV11-2 to TRBJ2-7, with D possibly matching TRBD1 (6 bases). In DNA form, the CDR3 reads TGTGCCAGCAGCTTAGTGGACAGAAGCTCCTACGAGCAGTACTTC. Residues: CASSLVDRSSYEQYF.